These 26 T cell receptor beta chains share one sample of origin, sequenced in a study of CD8+ T cells in alopecia areata. Once RNA had been extracted, it was reverse transcribed into cDNA to act as the sequencing template. Sequenced by immunoSEQ multiplex PCR; TCRdb stores in-frame clones only, minus some. The sample consists of fewer than 110,000 clones, more than 75% of them appearing once. Treatment in this sample: oral pan-JAK inhibitor, 5-10 mg twice daily. The specimen was CD8+ T cells sorted from blood, collected around week 30, from a patient treated with tofacitinib. All receptors come from a human donor with alopecia areata.

This clone has more than one count but fewer than ten. This chain joins TRBV9 and TRBJ2-2; 10 bases line up with TRBD1. Germline CDR1 reads SGDLS; CDR2 reads YYNGEE. This CDR3 is 17 amino acids long. The V and J ends lost 4 bases and 7 bases, in that order; junction bases with no gene match: 13. CDR3 bases: TGTGCCAGCAGCCCCCGCCGGGGGGGACAGGGGTTCGGGGAGCTGTTTTTT. Translating it yields CASSPRRGGQGFGELFF.

The chain carries TRBV18 and TRBJ2-1; possibly TRBD2 for D (5 bases). This CDR3 spans 14 amino acids. CDR1 KGHSH and CDR2 LQKENI come from the germline V gene. V was cut by 9 bases and J by 4 bases, with 16 bases left in between. CDR3 loop: CASGSGGLYNEQFF. The CDR3 nucleotides are TGTGCCAGTGGTTCAGGCGGGCTGTACAATGAGCAGTTCTTC.

This clone was counted a few times. The V call is TRBV7-2, the J call TRBJ2-7; 11 bases align to TRBD2. The V gene end was trimmed by 3 bases and the J gene end by 4 bases; junction bases not matched to a gene: 2. CDR3 length: 14 residues. Germline assignment: CDR1 SGHTA and CDR2 FQGNSA. CDR3 sequence: CASSFGTSGYEQYF. For the CDR3, the DNA is TGTGCCAGCAGCTTTGGGACTAGCGGTTACGAGCAGTACTTC.

CDR3 coding DNA: TGTGCCAGCCTGAACCCCACCTACGAGCAGTACTTC. This translates into CASLNPTYEQYF. The rearrangement joins TRBV7-9 to TRBJ2-7; D uncertain. The CDR3 extends over 12 amino acids. The germline gives CDR1 SEHNR, CDR2 FQNEAQ (reference sequence). The germline V and J ends were trimmed by 8 bases and 2 bases, with 10 bases remaining between them.

V and J are TRBV5-6 and TRBJ2-5; D is ambiguous. Per germline, CDR1 SGHDT and CDR2 YYEEEE. V was trimmed by 2 bases and J by 5 bases, leaving 16 bases between them. This CDR3 has 15 amino acids. CDR3 nucleotide sequence: TGTGCCAGCAGCTTTTTGACTGACACCGCGGAGACCCAGTACTTC. Its translation: CASSFLTDTAETQYF.

The J gene is TRBJ2-1, the V gene TRBV4-1; D may be TRBD2 (5 bases). Germline V gene lookup returns CDR1 MGHRA and CDR2 YSYEKL. V lost 1 base and J 12 bases, leaving 16 bases between the germline ends. The CDR3 is 14 amino acids. The CDR3 nucleotides are TGCGCCAGCAGCCAAGGGACGGAGGTCGTCGTGCAGTTCTTC. Translating it yields CASSQGTEVVVQFF.

The chain carries TRBV9 and TRBJ2-7; 7 bases are shared with TRBD1. The germline V gene has CDR1 SGDLS and CDR2 YYNGEE. J gave up 0 bases and V 2 bases, and 2 bases lay outside the gene matches. There are 14 residues in the CDR3. The CDR3 sequence is CASSVGQDSYEQYF. The CDR3 DNA sequence: TGTGCCAGCAGCGTCGGACAGGACTCCTACGAGCAGTACTTC.

The chain carries TRBV7-2 and TRBJ2-7, with D possibly TRBD2 on 5 matching bases. CDR3 size: 12 residues. Looked up from germline, CDR1 is SGHTA and CDR2 is FQGNSA. V was cut by 5 bases and J by 0 bases, with 5 bases left in between. In DNA form, the CDR3 reads TGTGCCAGCAGCGACTACTCCTACGAGCAGTACTTC. Protein product: CASSDYSYEQYF.

The CDR3 DNA reads TGCGCCAGCAGCCAAGATCCCGACCGGGGCAGGGGAGAGACCCAGTACTTC. It codes for CASSQDPDRGRGETQYF. The genes are TRBV4-1 and TRBJ2-5, with D possibly matching TRBD1 (6 bases). Germline-derived CDR1 and CDR2 are MGHRA and YSYEKL. This CDR3 is 17 amino acids long. V was cut by 0 bases and J by 4 bases, with 18 bases left in between.

As to this clone: Other DNA sequences within the sample encode an identical CDR3. The genes are TRBV9 and TRBJ2-3; D ambiguous. V was clipped by 0 bases and J by 0 bases, with 8 bases between them. The CDR3 covers 15 residues. Looked up from germline, CDR1 is SGDLS and CDR2 is YYNGEE. In DNA, the CDR3 is TGTGCCAGCAGCGTAGGAGACTCTAGCACAGATACGCAGTATTTT. Translated, it gives CASSVGDSSTDTQYF.

The chain employs TRBV29-1 and TRBJ2-1, with D perhaps TRBD2 (6 bases). The CDR3 extends over 13 amino acids. Germline V lookup: CDR1 SQVTM, CDR2 ANQGSEA. With 3 bases removed from V and 7 bases from J, the gap between germline ends came to 13 bases. The CDR3 loop reads CSVEGGGSNEQFF. CDR3 in DNA: TGCAGCGTTGAGGGTGGGGGGAGTAATGAGCAGTTCTTC.

The rearrangement uses TRBV5-1 and TRBJ1-2, with 8 nucleotides matching TRBD1. Germline assignment: CDR1 SGHRS and CDR2 YFSETQ. V shed 3 bases, J shed 6 bases, and the junction held 4 bases outside the gene matches. CDR3 length: 13 residues. The CDR3, as DNA: TGCGCCAGCAGCTCAGGACAGGGTGATGGCTACACCTTC. Its protein is CASSSGQGDGYTF.

The V gene is TRBV7-9, the J gene TRBJ1-6; D is ambiguous. The CDR3 is 13 amino acids. Germline CDR1 is SEHNR and CDR2 is FQNEAQ (reference sequence). V was trimmed by 4 bases and J by 2 bases, leaving 3 bases between them. This CDR3 is CASSSPYNSPLHF. The CDR3 DNA sequence: TGTGCCAGCAGCTCACCCTATAATTCACCCCTCCACTTT.

This clone was observed a few times. The chain's CDR3 is CASRQLGADQETQYF. The CDR3 DNA reads as TGTGCCAGCAGGCAGCTGGGGGCCGACCAAGAGACCCAGTACTTC. The gene calls are TRBV27 and TRBJ2-5, with D perhaps matching TRBD1 (6 bases). This CDR3 contains 15 residues. Germline assignment: CDR1 MNHEY and CDR2 SMNVEV (reference sequence). Trimming left V 6 bases short and J 0 bases short, with 14 bases between.

This chain connects TRBV5-6 to TRBJ2-7, with TRBD1 identical over 12 bases. Germline values: CDR1 SGHDT, CDR2 YYEEEE. The V segment lost 4 bases and the J segment 4 bases; nucleotides outside the gene matches: 3. This CDR3 comprises 14 residues. CDR3 in amino acids: CASSVGQGAYEQYF. As DNA, the CDR3 is TGTGCCAGCAGCGTGGGACAGGGGGCGTACGAGCAGTACTTC.

The chain links TRBV5-6 to TRBJ1-5; 9 bases line up with TRBD1. V lost 2 bases and J lost 7; bases outside the gene matches: 7. CDR3 size: 15 residues. Germline V gives CDR1 SGHDT, CDR2 YYEEEE. The DNA for the CDR3 is TGTGCCAGCAGCTTACTACAGGGGGCCGGGCAGCCCCAGCATTTT. The encoded protein is CASSLLQGAGQPQHF.

The V call is TRBV29-1, the J call TRBJ2-3; D might be TRBD1 or TRBD2, each matching 6 bases. The CDR3 sequence is 17 residues long. Trimming removed 0 bases from V and 0 bases from J, with 16 bases in between. Germline CDR1 is SQVTM and CDR2 is ANQGSEA. The CDR3 spells CSVEEGRTESSTDTQYF. The CDR3 coding sequence is TGCAGCGTTGAAGAAGGGAGGACAGAGTCTAGCACAGATACGCAGTATTTT.

The chain combines TRBV19 with TRBJ2-5; TRBD2 agrees at 7 bases. The DNA end is a closer match to TRBJ2-7, so the J assignment may be wrong. From germline, CDR1 is LNHDA and CDR2 SQIVND (reference sequence). The CDR3 loop spans 15 amino acids. The DNA of the CDR3 is TGTGCCAGTAGTATAGTCCCAGGGACTATCGACGAGCAGTACTTC. Its protein product is CASSIVPGTIDEQYF.

The V gene is TRBV7-9, the J gene TRBJ2-7, with TRBD1 matching over 7 bases. The CDR3 length is 14 residues. The V segment lost 5 bases and the J segment 12 bases; nucleotides outside the gene matches: 16. The germline gives CDR1 SEHNR, CDR2 FQNEAQ (reference sequence). This chain's CDR3 is CASSLGQEPLPRYF. Here the CDR3 DNA reads TGTGCCAGCAGCCTTGGACAGGAGCCACTCCCGAGGTACTTC.

This rearrangement joins TRBV4-2 to TRBJ2-5, with 7 bases identical to TRBD2. The J call may be mistaken, given a closer DNA end match to TRBJ2-7. Germline V gene data show CDR1 as LGHNA and CDR2 as YNFKEQ. The length of the CDR3 is 16 residues. CDR3 nucleotides: TGTGCCAGCAGCCAAGAATGGAGCGGGGACCCCTACGAGCAGTACTTC. Encoded protein: CASSQEWSGDPYEQYF.

The chain uses TRBV10-2 and TRBJ2-7, with unresolved D. The germline CDR1 and CDR2 sequences are WSHSY and SAAADI. The CDR3 consists of 11 residues. V was clipped by 5 bases and J by 4 bases, with 6 bases between them. The CDR3 DNA follows: TGCGCCAGCAGTAAGAGTTACGAGCAGTACTTC. Its protein is CASSKSYEQYF.

CDR3 DNA: TGTGCCTGGGTTAAAGACAGTTCCTACGAGCAGTACTTC. It yields the protein CAWVKDSSYEQYF. The chain joins TRBV30 to TRBJ2-7, with D tentatively TRBD1 (5 bases). The CDR3 length is 13 residues. From germline, CDR1 is GTSNPN and CDR2 SVGIG (reference sequence). The V end was cut by 5 bases, the J end by 1 base, with 12 bases between.

CDR3 loop: CASRKDTNTEAFF. The DNA of the CDR3 is TGTGCCAGCAGAAAGGACACGAACACTGAAGCTTTCTTT. V usage is TRBV2 and J usage is TRBJ1-1, with D possibly matching TRBD1 (5 bases). The length of the CDR3 is 13 residues. Germline V gives CDR1 SNHLY, CDR2 FYNNEI. Between the trimmed V and J ends, which lost 6 bases and 1 base, there was a span of 9 bases.

The chain carries TRBV18 and TRBJ2-7; D remains ambiguous. The V end lost 11 bases, the J end lost 2 bases, and 13 bases lay between the germline ends. Germline loops: CDR1 KGHSH, CDR2 LQKENI. The CDR3 contains 12 residues. As DNA, the CDR3 is TGTGCCTGCCCCTCCCCCACCTACGAGCAGTACTTC. This gives the protein CACPSPTYEQYF.

V is TRBV6-5 and J is TRBJ2-3; D gene ambiguous. V was trimmed by 1 base and J by 0 bases, leaving 11 bases between them. Germline-derived CDR1 and CDR2 are MNHEY and SVGAGI. The CDR3 covers 16 residues. The CDR3 region is CASSYLLPQSTDTQYF. The CDR3 DNA is TGTGCCAGCAGTTACTTATTACCACAGAGCACAGATACGCAGTATTTT.

This sequence joins TRBV4-1 and TRBJ2-7; 10 bases are a match to TRBD1. The V gene end was trimmed by 6 bases and the J gene end by 6 bases; junction bases not matched to a gene: 5. CDR1 is MGHRA, CDR2 YSYEKL, per germline. This CDR3 has 13 amino acids. CDR3 loop: CASRKTGGGEQYF. The CDR3 nucleotides are TGCGCCAGCAGGAAGACAGGGGGCGGCGAGCAGTACTTC.